This note documents a single T cell receptor (beta chain) sequence. Its antigen is currently unknown. The data are from a study of cytomegalovirus exposure and HLA in healthy donors. Findings and limits, study-wide: The authors enumerated over 150 TCR beta chains as linked to cytomegalovirus. Productive status was seen about 90% or about 30% of the time for most TCR beta V segments in an earlier analysis.

This CDR3 spans 16 amino acids. Germline trimming cut 4 bases from V and 3 bases from J; bases unmatched to any gene: 11. Germline-derived CDR1 and CDR2 are SGHVS and FNYEAQ. The PCR employed 60 Vbeta primers together with 13 Jbeta primers. Here immunoSEQ multiplex PCR was the method, and the copy in TCRdb shows in-frame clones only, minus some. Altogether 220,000 or so clones are present, around 75% being singletons, with the ten largest covering 1.8%. The sample was PBMCs. The V call is TRBV7-6, the J call TRBJ1-1, with TRBD1 identical over 7 bases. This receptor was identified in a young woman in good health and CMV-seronegative. The CDR3 nucleotides are TGTGCCAGCAGCTCCAGCCGGACAGGTTCGTACACTGAAGCTTTCTTT. Protein product: CASSSSRTGSYTEAFF. The full variable domain, completed using reference TRBV7-6 and TRBJ1-1, is GAGVSQSPRYKVTKRGQDVALRCDPISGHVSLYWYRQALGQGPEFLTYFNYEAQQDKSGLPNDRFSAERPEGSISTLTIQRTEQRDSAMYRCASSSSRTGSYTEAFFGQGTRLTVV.